Listed below are T cell receptor beta chains from one sample, sequenced in a study of T cell responses to AZD1222 COVID-19 vaccine. Libraries were prepared by immunoSEQ multiplex PCR; TCRdb keeps only in-frame clonotypes and omits some of them. The sample shows some 91,000 clones, approximately 90% of them seen only once. This material consisted of peripheral blood, taken on day 0 of AZD1222 vaccination. These receptors were obtained from an adult in good health. CDR3s leave out the opening cysteine and the closing phenylalanine or tryptophan. Size values are once, few and many counts, or a class for expanded clones, and some rows have none.

size | V | CDR3
. | TRBV19 | ASSRGQGGQPQH
. | TRBV5-1 | ASSLRPLNTEAF
. | TRBV19 | ASSIEGQSQPQH
. | TRBV28 | ASRDSLAGAYNEQF
medium-sized | TRBV24-1 | ATSDLRGTGRIQY
. | TRBV4-1 | ASSGSMAYEQY
. | TRBV7-3 | ASSSGISNTGELF
. | TRBV28 | ASSLDRAAVYNEQF
. | TRBV12-3/TRBV12-4 | ASSSRKAF
once | TRBV25-1 | ASSELWRPTY
. | TRBV5-1 | ASGVEPPDTQY
. | TRBV3-1/TRBV3-2 | ASSHSGARGEQY
. | TRBV29-1 | SVAKRQVRDDYT
. | TRBV18 | ASSPLGDRAYYT
. | TRBV28 | ATRAGGVNEQF
. | TRBV6-5 | ASSLAGGTGELF
. | TRBV5-1 | ASSPGQGYGYT
. | TRBV3-1/TRBV3-2 | ASSQDLPSGRRGGTQY
. | TRBV15 | ATSSRPGQGADEQF
. | TRBV6-5 | ASRLAGATYEQY
. | TRBV18 | ASSPRANNEQF
. | TRBV18 | ASSIGSQGTQPQH
. | TRBV9 | ASSVGGQGRTEAF
. | TRBV30 | AWSPGHLSGNTIY
few | TRBV9 | ASKSGTDTANYGYT
. | TRBV11-2 | ASSLDRSRASSYEQY
few | TRBV11-1 | ASSLGTGAEAF
once | TRBV7-9 | ASSLGTLYTQISYNEQF
. | TRBV15 | ATSREGGVAAYQETQY
. | TRBV18 | ASSPRGGSSGANVLT
. | TRBV3-1/TRBV3-2 | ASSQAGQNGEKLF
once | TRBV7-8 | ASSLYQVDQPQH
. | TRBV13 | ASSPRRAAYGYT
. | TRBV30 | AWSRPRQGGVHSYGYT
. | TRBV27 | ASSLRVSSPLH
. | TRBV4-1 | ASSPSGGLGQPQH
. | TRBV19 | ASRTNSNEKLF
. | TRBV14 | ASSQVGSGEQY
. | TRBV20-1 | SASLSTEAF
. | TRBV7-3 | ASSFGPNQPQH
once | TRBV16 | ASSQLTQNTGELF
. | TRBV5-5 | ASSLAAFRETQY
. | TRBV15 | ATSRDTGSYNEQF
. | TRBV27 | ASSLSGNQPQH
. | TRBV27 | ASSYGTGGETQY
. | TRBV19 | ASSISMGSGNTIY